A single sample is the source of the 32 T cell receptor beta chains below, sequenced in a study of T cell responses to AZD1222 COVID-19 vaccine (dated by TCRdb to 2020 to 2023). This sample's time point label indicates: baseline before first vaccination. Libraries were made using the immunoSEQ multiplex PCR assay. Here the immuneACCESS table is served through TCRdb, limited to in-frame sequences with V and J called. Missing clones are a known gap in these copies; in checked studies unresolved V genes cover under half, and the rest lacks a known reason. Across this sample there are 110,000 to 150,000 clones, with around nine tenths seen only once. Approximately 4.5% of the sample belongs to the ten largest clones. The sample consisted of peripheral blood, taken on day 0 of AZD1222 vaccination. These receptors were obtained from an adult in good health.

The gene calls are TRBV7-8 and TRBJ2-3, with 10 nucleotides matching TRBD2. Per the germline V gene, CDR1 is SGHVS and CDR2 is FQNEAQ. The CDR3 totals 16 residues. After removal of 1 base from V and 6 bases from J, the junction contained 7 bases not matched to a gene. The CDR3, as DNA: TGTGCCAGCAGCTTAGGGGCTAGCGGGAGTCAGGATACGCAGTATTTT. The encoded protein is CASSLGASGSQDTQYF.

This chain connects TRBV6-5 to TRBJ2-5; D may be TRBD2 (6 bases). CDR3 length: 15 residues. Germline V CDR1 and CDR2: MNHEY, SVGAGI. Trimming stripped 4 bases from V and 4 bases from J, with 16 bases between. DNA of the CDR3: TGTGCCAGCAGTTGGACTAACCCCATAGGAGAGACCCAGTACTTC. This encodes CASSWTNPIGETQYF.

This clone was recorded once. V is TRBV27 and J is TRBJ2-3; the D is unclear. Germline assignment: CDR1 MNHEY and CDR2 SMNVEV (reference sequence). CDR3 size: 15 residues. Trimming took 5 bases from V and 2 from J, leaving 14 bases between them. The CDR3 reads CASSPWSTYTDTQYF. The DNA of the CDR3 is TGTGCCAGCAGTCCGTGGAGTACTTACACAGATACGCAGTATTTT.

The CDR3 nucleotides read TGTGCCAGTAGTGGGACAGAGAACACTGAAGCTTTCTTT. Translation gives CASSGTENTEAFF. The V and J genes are TRBV19 and TRBJ1-1, with 7 positions matching TRBD1. CDR1 is LNHDA, CDR2 SQIVND, per germline (reference sequence). The trim removed 5 bases at V and 1 base at J, leaving 1 base unmatched. The length of the CDR3 is 13 residues.

V is TRBV7-9 and J is TRBJ1-2; D gene ambiguous. Germline loops: CDR1 SEHNR, CDR2 FQNEAQ (reference sequence). This CDR3 contains 14 residues. Trimming stripped 4 bases from V and 4 bases from J, with 13 bases between. Written as DNA, the CDR3 is TGTGCCAGCAGCTCGGACGGACGGAGCTATGGCTACACCTTC. Translated: CASSSDGRSYGYTF.

The rearrangement uses TRBV28 and TRBJ2-3, with TRBD2 matching 10 bases. The CDR3 contains 15 residues. The J segment lost 4 bases and the V segment lost 7 bases, leaving 8 bases of the junction unmatched. Germline V gives CDR1 MDHEN, CDR2 SYDVKM. The CDR3 spells CASISGRASADTQYF. The CDR3 DNA sequence: TGTGCCAGCATAAGCGGGAGGGCGTCGGCAGATACGCAGTATTTT. Full variable domain (missing parts from reference TRBV28 and TRBJ2-3): DVKVTQSSRYLVKRTGEKVFLECVQDMDHENMFWYRQDPGLGLRLIYFSYDVKMKEKGDIPEGYSVSREKKERFSLILESASTNQTSMYLCASISGRASADTQYFGPGTRLTVL.

The gene calls are TRBV5-6 and TRBJ2-7, with D uncertain. Trimming removed 1 base from V and 4 bases from J, with 12 bases in between. The CDR3 has 14 amino acids. Germline-derived CDR1 and CDR2 are SGHDT and YYEEEE. In nucleotides, the CDR3 is TGTGCCAGCAGCTTGCTTGGGCAGACTTACGAGCAGTACTTC. It codes for CASSLLGQTYEQYF. Full variable domain (rest looked up from reference TRBV5-6 and TRBJ2-7): DAGVTQSPTHLIKTRGQQVTLRCSPKSGHDTVSWYQQALGQGPQFIFQYYEEEERQRGNFPDRFSGHQFPNYSSELNVNALLLGDSALYLCASSLLGQTYEQYFGPGTRLTVT.

The CDR3 nucleotides are TGCGCCAGCAGCTTTAGAACAGGGAAAAATTCACCCCTCCACTTT. This codes for CASSFRTGKNSPLHF. The gene calls are TRBV5-1 and TRBJ1-6; tentative D call: TRBD1 (6 bases). Germline CDR1 and CDR2: SGHRS and YFSETQ. The CDR3 has 15 amino acids. Trimming cost V 2 bases and J 7 bases, with 13 bases left between them.

The chain couples TRBV12-3 or TRBV12-4 to TRBJ1-5; D possibly corresponds to TRBD1 (5 bases). V lost 6 bases, J lost 9 bases, and 15 bases lay in between. This CDR3 comprises 13 residues. The CDR3 reads CASRTGPSGPQHF. The CDR3 coding sequence is TGTGCCAGCAGAACAGGACCCTCGGGGCCCCAGCATTTT.

The chain couples TRBV19 to TRBJ1-5; D remains unclear. Germline V gene sequence: CDR1 LNHDA, CDR2 SQIVND (reference sequence). The V end was cut by 7 bases, the J end by 3 bases, with 16 bases between. The CDR3 totals 15 residues. The chain's CDR3 is CASTNNRADNQPQHF. The CDR3 DNA follows: TGTGCCAGTACTAACAACCGGGCCGACAATCAGCCCCAGCATTTT.

Notes on this clone: Within the sample, other DNA sequences also encode this same CDR3. The rearrangement uses TRBV5-4 and TRBJ2-1; D is uncertain. The CDR3 has 12 residues. V lost 1 base and J lost 10, with 9 bases in between. Germline V gene data show CDR1 as SGHNT and CDR2 as YYREEE (reference sequence). CDR3 nucleotides: TGTGCCAGCAGCTTGTCTGTTGGGGAGCAGTTCTTC. It specifies CASSLSVGEQFF.

The rearrangement joins TRBV9 to TRBJ2-1; 8 bases fit TRBD2. This CDR3 region has 15 residues. V gave up 0 bases and J gave up 8 bases; unmatched junction bases: 7. CDR1 and CDR2 (germline): SGDLS, YYNGEE. CDR3 region: CASSVATGGPYEQFF. DNA of the CDR3: TGTGCCAGCAGCGTAGCAACGGGAGGGCCCTATGAGCAGTTCTTC.

V gene TRBV10-3 combines with J gene TRBJ1-1; a weak D match, TRBD1 (5 bases). The CDR3 sequence is 13 residues long. Germline values: CDR1 ENHRY, CDR2 SYGVKD. Trimming cost V 4 bases and J 1 base, with 7 bases left between them. The CDR3 sequence: CAISVGANTEAFF. The DNA for the CDR3 is TGTGCCATCAGTGTCGGGGCGAACACTGAAGCTTTCTTT.

The chain has TRBV6-5 and TRBJ2-3; 7 bases map to TRBD1. V was pared by 5 bases and J by 1 base, with 3 bases of the junction left unmatched. The germline V gene has CDR1 MNHEY and CDR2 SVGAGI. The CDR3 runs 14 residues. The CDR3 DNA follows: TGTGCCAGCAGTAGACAGGGAGGCACAGATACGCAGTATTTT. This translates into CASSRQGGTDTQYF.

The rearrangement links TRBV10-3 to TRBJ1-1, with D perhaps matching TRBD1 (5 bases). This CDR3 spans 12 amino acids. Germline V gives CDR1 ENHRY, CDR2 SYGVKD. V lost 6 bases, J lost 10 bases, and 15 bases lay in between. CDR3 sequence: CAISGTQVGAFF. CDR3 coding DNA: TGTGCCATCAGCGGGACCCAGGTTGGAGCTTTCTTT.

CDR3 in DNA: TGCGCCAGCAGCTTGGTAGGCGGGGGGACCCCTAAACAAGAGACCCAGTACTTC. Translation: CASSLVGGGTPKQETQYF. This sequence joins TRBV5-1 and TRBJ2-5, with TRBD2 matching over 8 bases. V lost 0 bases to trimming and J lost 2 bases; unmatched junction nucleotides: 12. CDR1 SGHRS and CDR2 YFSETQ come from the germline V gene. The CDR3 has 18 residues.

This sequence joins TRBV7-8 and TRBJ1-1; tentatively, D is TRBD1 (5 bases). Trimming pared 6 bases from V and 4 bases from J, leaving 15 bases between. The germline CDR1 and CDR2 sequences are SGHVS and FQNEAQ. The CDR3 has 14 residues. Here the CDR3 DNA reads TGTGCCAGCAGTCTTCCGCAGGGTATCACTGAAGCTTTCTTT. Its protein product is CASSLPQGITEAFF.

This clone showed up just a few times. The rearrangement uses TRBV2 and TRBJ1-2; D is possibly TRBD1 (6 bases). The germline V gene encodes CDR1 SNHLY and CDR2 FYNNEI. CDR3 size: 14 residues. Trimming shortened V by 3 bases and J by 6 bases, and 14 bases separated the two germline ends. The CDR3: CASSDWGRFDGYTF. CDR3 in DNA: TGTGCCAGCAGTGATTGGGGGCGCTTTGATGGCTACACCTTC.

The genes are TRBV28 and TRBJ1-5, with D uncertain. V was clipped by 5 bases and J by 9 bases, with 23 bases between them. This CDR3 is built from 16 residues. The germline V gene encodes CDR1 MDHEN and CDR2 SYDVKM. The CDR3, as DNA: TGTGCCAGCAGTCCCCCCCGATCGGGCACCCCTTGGCCCCAGCATTTT. Translated, it gives CASSPPRSGTPWPQHF.

This clone has only one observation. The CDR3 DNA sequence: TGTGCCAGCAGTCCAGTCCTACCGCGACAGACTTACTATGGCTACACCTTC. As protein: CASSPVLPRQTYYGYTF. The chain is built from TRBV7-3 and TRBJ1-2; weak D call: TRBD1 (5 bases). CDR1 is SGHTA and CDR2 is FQGTGA in the germline V gene. Deletions cut 6 bases from V and 3 bases from J, with 23 bases between. The CDR3 covers 17 residues. The variable domain in full, completed from reference TRBV7-3 and TRBJ1-2, reads GAGVSQTPSNKVTEKGKYVELRCDPISGHTALYWYRQSLGQGPEFLIYFQGTGAADDSGLPNDRFFAVRPEGSVSTLKIQRTERGDSAVYLCASSPVLPRQTYYGYTFGSGTRLTVV.

J is TRBJ1-2 and V is TRBV18; 7 nucleotides agree with TRBD1. The CDR3 runs to 15 residues. Germline V gene data show CDR1 as KGHSH and CDR2 as LQKENI. V lost 5 bases and J lost 1; bases outside the gene matches: 7. The CDR3 reads CASSKQGFNNYGYTF. CDR3 nucleotide sequence: TGTGCCAGCTCAAAACAGGGGTTTAATAACTATGGCTACACCTTC. Filled out from reference TRBV18 and TRBJ1-2, the complete variable domain reads NAGVMQNPRHLVRRRGQEARLRCSPMKGHSHVYWYRQLPEEGLKFMVYLQKENIIDESGMPKERFSAEFPKEGPSILRIQQVVRGDSAAYFCASSKQGFNNYGYTFGSGTRLTVV.

The V and J genes are TRBV30 and TRBJ2-1; D is undetermined. Trimming left V 1 base short and J 10 bases short, with 8 bases between. The CDR3 extends over 11 amino acids. CDR1 is GTSNPN, CDR2 SVGIG, per germline (reference sequence). The CDR3 reads CAWSGAREQFF. The DNA of the CDR3 is TGTGCCTGGAGTGGGGCAAGGGAGCAGTTCTTC.

This chain links TRBV9 with TRBJ1-2; 8 bases fit TRBD1. The V gene's germline CDR1 is SGDLS and CDR2 YYNGEE. Trimming took 4 bases from V and 10 from J; bases not matched to a gene: 9. This CDR3 has 13 residues. The CDR3 reads CASSKSGTGLYTF. Here the CDR3 DNA reads TGTGCCAGCAGCAAGAGCGGGACAGGTCTCTACACCTTC.

This clone was observed a single time. V and J are TRBV11-2 and TRBJ2-3; 14 bases are a match to TRBD2. This CDR3 comprises 17 residues. V lost 5 bases and J lost 0; bases outside the gene matches: 4. CDR1 is SGHAT and CDR2 is FQNNGV in the germline V gene. The CDR3 here is CASSPGTSGRSTDTQYF. Written as DNA, the CDR3 is TGTGCCAGCAGCCCCGGGACTAGCGGGAGAAGCACAGATACGCAGTATTTT.

The V call is TRBV19, the J call TRBJ1-2; a weak D match, TRBD1 (6 bases). The V gene lost 5 bases and the J gene lost 0 bases, with 13 bases spanning the gap. Germline V lookup: CDR1 LNHDA, CDR2 SQIVND (reference sequence). The CDR3 sequence is 15 residues long. For the CDR3, the DNA is TGTGCCAGTAGTTTATCCGGGACAACTAACTATGGCTACACCTTC. This sequence encodes CASSLSGTTNYGYTF.

The rearrangement joins TRBV29-1 to TRBJ1-2, with 9 bases fitting TRBD1. CDR1 and CDR2 (germline): SQVTM, ANQGSEA. The CDR3 runs 13 residues. V shed 5 bases and J 8 bases; nucleotides not matched to a gene: 9. CDR3 region: CSVPGQGLRGYTF. The CDR3 DNA is TGCAGCGTTCCGGGACAGGGTTTACGAGGCTACACCTTC.

The V gene is TRBV19, the J gene TRBJ1-5; 10 nucleotides line up with TRBD1. Germline CDR1 LNHDA, CDR2 SQIVND (reference sequence). The CDR3 runs 18 residues. The J segment lost 7 bases and the V segment lost 5 bases, leaving 17 bases of the junction unmatched. This CDR3 is CASSFRDRGWRTLQPQHF. DNA for the CDR3: TGTGCCAGTAGTTTCCGGGACAGGGGTTGGCGAACCTTACAGCCCCAGCATTTT.

This clone has just one count. The chain uses TRBV6-4 and TRBJ2-3; 8 bases are a match to TRBD2. V dropped 5 bases and J dropped 4; count of bases not matched to a gene: 8. Germline lookup yields CDR1 MRHNA and CDR2 SNTAGT. This CDR3 is built from 15 residues. DNA of the CDR3: TGTGCCAGCAGTTCTCTTTCCGGGGGGGCAGATACGCAGTATTTT. Encoded protein: CASSSLSGGADTQYF.

The V call is TRBV4-2, the J call TRBJ2-7; D might be TRBD1 (5 bases). CDR1 is LGHNA and CDR2 is YNFKEQ in the germline V gene. V was cut by 4 bases and J by 0 bases, with 19 bases left in between. The CDR3 sequence is 17 residues long. CDR3 nucleotides: TGTGCCAGCAGCCGCAACTGGCAGGGATCGGGCTCCTACGAGCAGTACTTC. Its protein is CASSRNWQGSGSYEQYF.

The chain combines TRBV18 with TRBJ1-2; D not certain. This CDR3 is built from 13 residues. Germline-derived CDR1 and CDR2 are KGHSH and LQKENI. V shed 3 bases and J shed 5 bases, with 10 bases lying between them. The CDR3 is CASSPNEQYGYTF. The DNA for the CDR3 is TGTGCCAGCTCACCCAACGAACAATATGGCTACACCTTC.

The V and J genes are TRBV6-4 and TRBJ2-3; TRBD2 is a possible D gene (5 bases). CDR1 and CDR2 from the germline V gene are MRHNA and SNTAGT. V dropped 6 bases and J dropped 5 bases, with 12 bases sitting between them. This CDR3 contains 13 residues. Here the CDR3 DNA reads TGTGCCAGCAGCACCGCCGGGGAAGATACGCAGTATTTT. This translates into CASSTAGEDTQYF.

The chain joins TRBV19 to TRBJ2-5, with a weak D call TRBD2 (6 bases). Deletions cut 5 bases from V and 5 bases from J, with 15 bases between. Germline V CDR1 and CDR2: LNHDA, SQIVND (reference sequence). The CDR3 covers 14 residues. The CDR3 is CASSVPGLPETQYF. CDR3 in DNA: TGTGCCAGTAGTGTTCCGGGACTCCCGGAGACCCAGTACTTC.